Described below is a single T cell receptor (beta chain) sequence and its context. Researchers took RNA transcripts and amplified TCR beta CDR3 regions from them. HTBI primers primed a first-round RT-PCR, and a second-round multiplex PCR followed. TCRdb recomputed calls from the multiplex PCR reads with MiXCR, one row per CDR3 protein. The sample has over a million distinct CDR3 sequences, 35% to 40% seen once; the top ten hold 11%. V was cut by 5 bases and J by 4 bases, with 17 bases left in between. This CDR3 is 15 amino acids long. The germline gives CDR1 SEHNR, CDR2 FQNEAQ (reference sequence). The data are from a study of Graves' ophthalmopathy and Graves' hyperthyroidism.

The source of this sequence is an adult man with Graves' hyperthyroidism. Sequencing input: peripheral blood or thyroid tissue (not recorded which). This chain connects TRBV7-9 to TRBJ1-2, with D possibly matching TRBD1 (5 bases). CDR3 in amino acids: CASSQPGELAYGYTF. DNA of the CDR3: TGTGCCAGCAGCCAACCGGGGGAGCTCGCCTATGGCTACACCTTC.